Below are 18 T cell receptor beta chains sequenced from a single sample in a study of cytomegalovirus exposure and HLA in healthy donors. The PCR employed 60 Vbeta primers together with 13 Jbeta primers. Sequenced by immunoSEQ multiplex PCR; TCRdb stores in-frame clones only, minus some. The sample lists over 150,000 clones; approximately 71% were seen once. The sequenced sample consisted of PBMCs. These receptors all stem from a man aged 50 to 59 in good health and CMV-seronegative.

This chain uses TRBV19 with TRBJ1-2, with 7 positions matching TRBD1. This CDR3 comprises 13 residues. Losses at the gene ends were 6 bases for V and 5 bases for J; bases not matched to a gene: 6. Germline V gene data show CDR1 as LNHDA and CDR2 as SQIVND (reference sequence). The CDR3: CASSPGQSYGYTF. Written as DNA, the CDR3 is TGTGCCAGTAGCCCGGGACAGTCGTATGGCTACACCTTC.

The J gene is TRBJ2-2, the V gene TRBV11-1, with D possibly matching TRBD1 (5 bases). V shed 8 bases and J shed 1 base, with 17 bases lying between them. Germline V gene sequence: CDR1 SGHAT, CDR2 FQDESV (reference sequence). The CDR3 extends over 16 amino acids. CDR3 sequence: CASESPDTENTGELFF. CDR3 sequence (DNA): TGTGCCAGCGAAAGCCCGGACACGGAGAACACCGGGGAGCTGTTTTTT.

The CDR3 coding sequence is TGTGCCAGCAGCCCCCCACAGGGACAAGATACGCAGTATTTT. It encodes CASSPPQGQDTQYF. The chain links TRBV9 to TRBJ2-3; D is possibly TRBD1 (6 bases). Between the trimmed V and J ends, which lost 4 bases and 5 bases, there was a span of 14 bases. The CDR3 length is 14 residues. CDR1 is SGDLS, CDR2 YYNGEE, per germline. Based on the CDR3 plus reference TRBV9 and TRBJ2-3, the full variable domain is DSGVTQTPKHLITATGQRVTLRCSPRSGDLSVYWYQQSLDQGLQFLIQYYNGEERAKGNILERFSAQQFPDLHSELNLSSLELGDSALYFCASSPPQGQDTQYFGPGTRLTVL.

This clone was recorded once. The rearrangement joins TRBV6-6 to TRBJ1-5; the D is unclear. Germline values: CDR1 MNHNY, CDR2 SVGAGI (reference sequence). The CDR3 has 13 amino acids. V lost 2 bases and J 9 bases, leaving 11 bases between the germline ends. CDR3 nucleotide sequence: TGTGCCAGCAGTTACAGTGGTAATAGGCCCCAGCATTTT. Its protein product is CASSYSGNRPQHF.

The rearrangement uses TRBV27 and TRBJ1-6, with 7 positions matching TRBD1. V gave up 7 bases and J gave up 0 bases; unmatched junction bases: 0. The germline gives CDR1 MNHEY, CDR2 SMNVEV (reference sequence). The CDR3 consists of 14 residues. CDR3 coding DNA: TGTGCCAGCAACAGGGGCTCCTATAATTCACCCCTCCACTTT. This gives the protein CASNRGSYNSPLHF.

This clone was seen a few times. The chain employs TRBV5-6 and TRBJ1-1, with TRBD1 identical over 7 bases. The CDR3 sequence is 15 residues long. CDR1 and CDR2 from the germline V gene are SGHDT and YYEEEE. V shed 0 bases and J 1 base; nucleotides not matched to a gene: 3. The DNA for the CDR3 is TGTGCCAGCAGCTTGGGGGACAGACCGAACACTGAAGCTTTCTTT. Its protein is CASSLGDRPNTEAFF.

The chain employs TRBV4-1 and TRBJ1-5, with 9 bases matching TRBD1. This CDR3 comprises 16 residues. Germline CDR1 is MGHRA and CDR2 is YSYEKL. The V segment lost 6 bases and the J segment 6 bases; nucleotides outside the gene matches: 12. The DNA for the CDR3 is TGCGCCAGCAGGGACCGGGACAGGGAGGGAAGTCAGCCCCAGCATTTT. It translates to CASRDRDREGSQPQHF.

This clone was recorded a few times. The rearrangement links TRBV9 to TRBJ1-6, with 8 nucleotides matching TRBD1. Germline trimming cut 4 bases from V and 0 bases from J; bases unmatched to any gene: 9. Per germline, CDR1 SGDLS and CDR2 YYNGEE. This CDR3 has 18 residues. CDR3 in DNA: TGTGCCAGCAGCAGTAGGACAGGGCCGAGCTCCTATAATTCACCCCTCCACTTT. Translated, it gives CASSSRTGPSSYNSPLHF.

This clone was found a few times. V usage is TRBV2 and J usage is TRBJ2-7; D is perhaps TRBD2 (7 bases). The CDR3 consists of 14 residues. Germline V gene data show CDR1 as SNHLY and CDR2 as FYNNEI. V was shortened by 6 bases and J by 0 bases, with 12 bases between the two germline ends. The CDR3 DNA reads TGTGCCAGCAGGGGCCGGGGGGCCTCCTACGAGCAGTACTTC. Its translation: CASRGRGASYEQYF. The full variable domain, completed using reference TRBV2 and TRBJ2-7, is EPEVTQTPSHQVTQMGQEVILRCVPISNHLYFYWYRQILGQKVEFLVSFYNNEISEKSEIFDDQFSVERPDGSNFTLKIRSTKLEDSAMYFCASRGRGASYEQYFGPGTRLTVT.

V and J are TRBV6-5 and TRBJ1-2; maybe TRBD1 (6 bases). The germline V and J ends were trimmed by 6 bases and 8 bases, with 13 bases remaining between them. CDR1 is MNHEY and CDR2 is SVGAGI in the germline V gene. CDR3 size: 12 residues. The CDR3 loop reads CASSNRVGGYTF. The CDR3 DNA sequence: TGTGCCAGCAGCAACAGGGTGGGCGGCTACACCTTC.

This chain joins TRBV2 and TRBJ2-2; 8 nucleotides align to TRBD2. Germline CDR1 is SNHLY and CDR2 is FYNNEI. V lost 10 bases and J lost 2; bases outside the gene matches: 18. This CDR3 is 18 amino acids long. CDR3: CATGGGLVPGINTGELFF. The CDR3, as DNA: TGTGCCACCGGGGGGGGCCTCGTACCGGGGATCAACACCGGGGAGCTGTTTTTT. The full variable domain, rest sourced from reference TRBV2 and TRBJ2-2, is EPEVTQTPSHQVTQMGQEVILRCVPISNHLYFYWYRQILGQKVEFLVSFYNNEISEKSEIFDDQFSVERPDGSNFTLKIRSTKLEDSAMYFCATGGGLVPGINTGELFFGEGSRLTVL.

J is TRBJ2-5 and V is TRBV6-4, with 12 bases lining up with TRBD2. The CDR3 loop spans 15 amino acids. V gave up 4 bases and J gave up 4 bases; unmatched junction bases: 4. Germline V CDR1 and CDR2: MRHNA, SNTAGT. The CDR3 DNA follows: TGTGCCAGCAGTGCTAGCGGGGGGGCCGGAGAGACCCAGTACTTC. This codes for CASSASGGAGETQYF.

The chain carries TRBV5-1 and TRBJ2-1; 14 bases match TRBD2. Germline CDR1 and CDR2: SGHRS and YFSETQ. V shed 1 base, J shed 9 bases, and the junction held 3 bases outside the gene matches. This CDR3 contains 15 residues. CDR3 loop: CASSLRLAGGVEQFF. The CDR3 coding sequence is TGCGCCAGCAGCTTGCGACTAGCGGGGGGGGTTGAGCAGTTCTTC.

V gene TRBV7-9 combines with J gene TRBJ1-2; the match to TRBD1 covers 8 bases. The junction had 9 bases not matched to a gene; V was cut back by 5 bases and J by 4 bases. CDR3 length: 15 amino acids. Germline V gene lookup returns CDR1 SEHNR and CDR2 FQNEAQ (reference sequence). For the CDR3, the DNA is TGTGCCAGCAGCGTAGACAGGGGAGGCCCCTATGGCTACACCTTC. Encoded protein: CASSVDRGGPYGYTF.

The rearrangement uses TRBV2 and TRBJ1-5; a possible D gene is TRBD1 (6 bases). Trimming removed 8 bases at V and 2 bases at J, with 22 bases between. The germline gives CDR1 SNHLY, CDR2 FYNNEI. CDR3 length: 17 residues. The CDR3 protein is CASSRGAGRGGNQPQHF. The CDR3 DNA reads TGTGCCAGCTCCCGGGGGGCCGGGAGGGGAGGCAATCAGCCCCAGCATTTT.

This chain links TRBV7-9 with TRBJ2-2; 7 bases map to TRBD1. V gave up 3 bases and J gave up 9 bases; unmatched junction bases: 7. Looked up from germline, CDR1 is SEHNR and CDR2 is FQNEAQ (reference sequence). This CDR3 region has 14 residues. CDR3 in amino acids: CASSFEDRARELFF. CDR3 DNA: TGTGCCAGCAGCTTCGAAGACAGGGCCCGGGAGCTGTTTTTT. Full variable domain (rest looked up from reference TRBV7-9 and TRBJ2-2): DTGVSQNPRHKITKRGQNVTFRCDPISEHNRLYWYRQTLGQGPEFLTYFQNEAQLEKSRLLSDRFSAERPKGSFSTLEIQRTEQGDSAMYLCASSFEDRARELFFGEGSRLTVL.

This clone has just a few counts. The chain combines TRBV29-1 with TRBJ1-6, with 8 bases aligning to TRBD1. The CDR3 contains 13 residues. From germline, CDR1 is SQVTM and CDR2 ANQGSEA. V shed 6 bases, J shed 9 bases, and the junction held 7 bases outside the gene matches. The CDR3 is CSVGQGIGSPLHF. For the CDR3, the DNA is TGCAGCGTCGGACAGGGTATCGGTTCACCCCTCCACTTT.

V usage is TRBV29-1 and J usage is TRBJ2-1; 9 bases are shared with TRBD1. V lost 6 bases, J lost 8 bases, and 8 bases stayed unmatched. The CDR3 extends over 13 amino acids. Per the germline V gene, CDR1 is SQVTM and CDR2 is ANQGSEA. CDR3 bases: TGCAGCGTCCGGACAGGGGAGGTCTATGAGCAGTTCTTC. This sequence encodes CSVRTGEVYEQFF.